The clone carrying this T cell receptor beta chain was seen repeatedly, ten times or more. The antigen remains undetermined. These data originate in a study of cytomegalovirus exposure and HLA in healthy donors. Overall study results and limits: Rarity marked most TCR sequences, yet some public TCRs occurred in many donors. Among the CMV-associated chains, a few were confirmed in vitro as specific for CMV antigens.

The CDR3 loop spans 15 amino acids. Trimming removed 10 bases from V and 2 bases from J, with 15 bases in between. Germline V gene lookup returns CDR1 SNHLY and CDR2 FYNNEI. The repertoire was sequenced with immunoSEQ multiplex PCR; TCRdb's copy has only in-frame clones and lacks some. The sample carries some 170,000 clones, 84% recorded once. The donors were part of the validation cohort, which consisted of under 150 subjects and was separate from the first cohort of about 670 subjects. The receptor's source is a man aged 30 to 39 in good health and CMV-seropositive. The chain carries TRBV2 and TRBJ2-6; weak D call: TRBD2 (6 bases). The sequenced sample consisted of PBMCs. CDR3 protein: CATEEGLPGANVLTF. CDR3 DNA sequence: TGTGCCACGGAGGAGGGTCTTCCTGGGGCCAACGTCCTGACTTTC.